A selection of T cell receptor beta chains follows, all from one sample in a study of metastatic and nonmetastatic thyroid tumors. TCRdb used MiXCR to call clones anew from the PCR reads. There are about 20,000 clones in the sample; about 11% occur only once, and 7.6% lies in the top ten. The specimen was blood. The receptors derive from a female donor with papillary thyroid cancer or a benign thyroid nodule (not recorded which). Some clones in this sample may be carry-over from other donors' samples. Both conserved end residues are trimmed from each CDR3.

j_call v_call cdr3_aa
TRBJ1-4 TRBV7-8 ASSSSGSINEKLF
TRBJ2-5 TRBV20-1 SARAPTGYQETQY
TRBJ2-7 TRBV5-1 ASSLAFGTSSYEQY
TRBJ2-5 TRBV18 ASSPMGLADLQETQY
TRBJ2-1 TRBV3-1 ASSQDLGNEQF
TRBJ2-7 TRBV5-1 ASSVYEQY
TRBJ2-1 TRBV11-3 ASSSGVLGNEQF
TRBJ2-7 TRBV19 ASSIGRLTEQY
TRBJ2-5 TRBV9 ASSVEGGGQETQY
TRBJ2-1 TRBV6-2/TRBV6-3 ASRDRFGGEQF
TRBJ2-5 TRBV11-2 ASSPPPSSQEAQY
TRBJ2-7 TRBV12-3/TRBV12-4 ASSSDSLEQY
TRBJ2-3 TRBV20-1 SAYYSGNSGTQY
TRBJ2-3 TRBV11-3 ASSPNMASGSTDTQY
TRBJ2-5 TRBV24-1 ATSDFKGALETQY
TRBJ2-1 TRBV5-4 ASSSSGGRGFNEQF
TRBJ1-6 TRBV10-2 ASRDDYNSPLH
TRBJ2-7 TRBV6-4 ASSESGGSYEQY
TRBJ2-4 TRBV30 AWRSRDKNIQY
TRBJ2-5 TRBV28 ASNTNNQETQY
TRBJ2-2 TRBV5-1 ASRANGELF
TRBJ2-1 TRBV7-6 ASSRGRGDEQF
TRBJ2-7 TRBV6-2/TRBV6-3 ASSYATSETFEQY
TRBJ1-2 TRBV4-1 ASSQERNYGYT
TRBJ2-5 TRBV20-1 SARGLLAGGPSETQY
TRBJ1-5 TRBV2 ASSDEGNSNQPQH
TRBJ2-7 TRBV9 ASSGTSGSYEQY
TRBJ2-1 TRBV11-2 ASSPPDFRNEQF
TRBJ1-6 TRBV6-1 ASSPALGDPPLH
TRBJ2-7 TRBV20-1 SAWKESYEQY
TRBJ1-2 TRBV15 ATSRAPPSRPFYGYT
TRBJ2-1 TRBV6-2/TRBV6-3 ATSEGPSPQNEQF
TRBJ1-2 TRBV6-1 ASSFLGQGAWGYT
TRBJ2-1 TRBV20-1 SVTTPTTGLARNNEQF
TRBJ1-4 TRBV6-1 AGRAHFLDVEKLF
TRBJ2-3 TRBV4-2 ASSQAASGRMDTQY
TRBJ2-3 TRBV20-1 SSSRGSNTDTQY
TRBJ2-6 TRBV7-9 ASRPDRPTGANVLT
TRBJ1-1 TRBV6-1 ASGQGFDTEAF
TRBJ2-2 TRBV20-1 SATNQGADTGELF
TRBJ2-1 TRBV7-2 ASSKTSGRLNEQF
TRBJ2-7 TRBV6-2/TRBV6-3 ASRNPGTGRYGQY
TRBJ1-4 TRBV4-3 ASSPTPGGLNEKLF
TRBJ2-3 TRBV12-3/TRBV12-4 ASRDRPFTDTQY
TRBJ2-2 TRBV28 ASSKGGANTGELF
TRBJ1-6 TRBV16 ASRRDANSPLH
TRBJ2-1 TRBV4-2 ASSQAGTGGPYNEQF
TRBJ2-3 TRBV6-5 ASSYSYTQY
TRBJ2-3 TRBV9 ASTKDSNGDTQY
TRBJ2-5 TRBV27 ASSLTGTVKETQY
TRBJ1-1 TRBV5-1 ASSLKQNTEAF
TRBJ2-1 TRBV6-5 ASSYLRFSEQF
TRBJ1-3 TRBV4-2 ASSQDGAGLKAGNTIY
TRBJ1-4 TRBV5-1 ASSHMVGDEKLF
TRBJ2-5 TRBV28 ASSFLGQNQETQY
TRBJ2-3 TRBV7-9 ASSRGLGPDTQY
TRBJ2-3 TRBV20-1 SAPHAGSGADTQY